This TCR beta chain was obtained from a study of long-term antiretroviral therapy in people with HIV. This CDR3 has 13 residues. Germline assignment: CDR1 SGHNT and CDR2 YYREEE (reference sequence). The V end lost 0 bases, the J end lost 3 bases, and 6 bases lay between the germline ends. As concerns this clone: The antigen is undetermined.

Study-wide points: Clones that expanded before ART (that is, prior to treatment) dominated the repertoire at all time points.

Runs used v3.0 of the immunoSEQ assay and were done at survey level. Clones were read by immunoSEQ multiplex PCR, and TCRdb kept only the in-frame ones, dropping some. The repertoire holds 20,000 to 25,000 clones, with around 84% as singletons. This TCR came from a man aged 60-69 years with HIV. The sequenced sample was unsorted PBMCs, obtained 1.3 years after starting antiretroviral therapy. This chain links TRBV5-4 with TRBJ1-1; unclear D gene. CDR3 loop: CASSLDTDTEAFF. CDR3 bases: TGTGCCAGCAGCTTGGACACCGACACTGAAGCTTTCTTT.